These 22 T cell receptor beta chains came from one sample sequenced in a study of blood T cell repertoires in COVID-19. Measured with immunoSEQ multiplex PCR; TCRdb has only the in-frame clones, and not every one. This sample carries hundreds of thousands of clones, over 75% of them seen once, and the ten largest clones take around 7.8%. Sequenced: peripheral blood. The receptors were gathered from a human donor in a cohort sampled during active COVID-19.

This chain joins TRBV24-1 and TRBJ1-6, with D tentatively TRBD1 (6 bases). The germline CDR1 and CDR2 sequences are KGHDR and SFDVKD. There are 13 residues in the CDR3. With 9 bases removed from V and 6 bases from J, the gap between germline ends came to 11 bases. DNA of the CDR3: TGTGCCACCCAGGGCAGGGGTAATTCACCCCTCCACTTT. It translates to CATQGRGNSPLHF.

V gene TRBV29-1 combines with J gene TRBJ2-7; 11 bases map to TRBD1. The CDR3 sequence is 14 residues long. Germline CDR1 reads SQVTM; CDR2 reads ANQGSEA. V shed 3 bases, J shed 1 base, and the junction held 2 bases outside the gene matches. Here the CDR3 DNA reads TGCAGCGTTGAGGGGACAGGGGGATCCTACGAGCAGTACTTC. Translation gives CSVEGTGGSYEQYF.

CDR3 DNA: TGTGCCAGCAGCCTAAAATTGGGGGGGACGGGCAATTCACCCCTCCACTTT. This translates into CASSLKLGGTGNSPLHF. The chain joins TRBV13 to TRBJ1-6; possibly TRBD1 for D (5 bases). Trimming cost V 5 bases and J 7 bases, with 21 bases left between them. The CDR3 consists of 17 residues. The germline gives CDR1 PRHDT, CDR2 FYEKMQ (reference sequence).

This chain connects TRBV2 to TRBJ2-1, with D possibly matching TRBD2 (5 bases). Germline V lookup: CDR1 SNHLY, CDR2 FYNNEI. The CDR3 has 13 amino acids. V gave up 5 bases and J gave up 6 bases, with 11 bases separating them. CDR3 coding DNA: TGTGCCAGCAGTCGGCATCTAGCCAATGAGCAGTTCTTC. Its translation: CASSRHLANEQFF.

The chain combines TRBV11-2 with TRBJ2-7; D is perhaps TRBD2 (5 bases). The length of the CDR3 is 15 residues. The V gene lost 3 bases and the J gene lost 7 bases, with 19 bases spanning the gap. CDR1 and CDR2 from the germline V gene are SGHAT and FQNNGV. DNA of the CDR3: TGTGCCAGCAGCTTCGACACGGGAAACCCGGGGGAGCAGTACTTC. Translating it yields CASSFDTGNPGEQYF. The variable domain in full, completed from reference TRBV11-2 and TRBJ2-7, reads EAGVAQSPRYKIIEKRQSVAFWCNPISGHATLYWYQQILGQGPKLLIQFQNNGVVDDSQLPKDRFSAERLKGVDSTLKIQPAKLEDSAVYLCASSFDTGNPGEQYFGPGTRLTVT.

This chain joins TRBV7-2 and TRBJ2-1; 7 bases fit TRBD1. The CDR3 length is 15 residues. V shed 5 bases and J 1 base; nucleotides not matched to a gene: 5. Germline loops: CDR1 SGHTA, CDR2 FQGNSA. This CDR3 is CASSQRQGSYNEQFF. CDR3 bases: TGTGCCAGCAGCCAAAGACAGGGATCCTACAATGAGCAGTTCTTC. Filled out from reference TRBV7-2 and TRBJ2-1, the complete variable domain reads GAGVSQSPSNKVTEKGKDVELRCDPISGHTALYWYRQSLGQGLEFLIYFQGNSAPDKSGLPSDRFSAERTGGSVSTLTIQRTQQEDSAVYLCASSQRQGSYNEQFFGPGTRLTVL.

The J gene is TRBJ2-3, the V gene TRBV6-5; TRBD2 matches 7 bases. Germline loops: CDR1 MNHEY, CDR2 SVGAGI. V trimming: 6 bases; J trimming: 0 bases; junction bases outside the gene matches: 6. This CDR3 is 15 amino acids long. The DNA for the CDR3 is TGTGCCAGCAGAGGGACTACCTCTAGCACAGATACGCAGTATTTT. Encoded protein: CASRGTTSSTDTQYF.

This clone came up once. This chain uses TRBV6-5 with TRBJ2-1; weak D call: TRBD1 (5 bases). The CDR3 consists of 15 residues. Germline CDR1 reads MNHEY; CDR2 reads SVGAGI. V lost 5 bases to trimming and J lost 2 bases, with 13 bases between them. The chain's CDR3 is CASSKQVDPYNEQFF. The CDR3 DNA reads TGTGCCAGCAGTAAACAGGTTGACCCCTACAATGAGCAGTTCTTC.

The chain couples TRBV5-1 to TRBJ1-4, with a tentative D call TRBD1 (6 bases). The CDR3 is made up of 15 amino acids. Between the trimmed V and J ends, which lost 4 bases and 4 bases, there was a span of 14 bases. CDR1 is SGHRS and CDR2 is YFSETQ in the germline V gene. The CDR3 bases are TGCGCCAGCAGCGGAGGACAGACTGGTAATGAAAAACTGTTTTTT. Protein: CASSGGQTGNEKLFF.

The rearrangement uses TRBV9 and TRBJ2-3; 7 positions agree with TRBD2. Germline V lookup: CDR1 SGDLS, CDR2 YYNGEE. The CDR3 loop spans 16 amino acids. Trimming removed 4 bases from V and 6 bases from J; junction bases left unmatched: 14. CDR3 protein: CASSTGLVLSWDTQYF. The CDR3 region has the DNA TGTGCCAGCAGCACCGGACTAGTTCTAAGTTGGGATACGCAGTATTTT. The full variable domain, completed using reference TRBV9 and TRBJ2-3, is DSGVTQTPKHLITATGQRVTLRCSPRSGDLSVYWYQQSLDQGLQFLIQYYNGEERAKGNILERFSAQQFPDLHSELNLSSLELGDSALYFCASSTGLVLSWDTQYFGPGTRLTVL.

V usage is TRBV4-2 and J usage is TRBJ1-2; 10 bases are shared with TRBD1. Germline V CDR1 and CDR2: LGHNA, YNFKEQ. V was pared by 0 bases and J by 5 bases, with 3 bases of the junction left unmatched. This CDR3 region has 15 residues. The DNA of the CDR3 is TGTGCCAGCAGCCAAGAGACAGGGGGCTGGTATGGCTACACCTTC. It yields the protein CASSQETGGWYGYTF.

The chain is built from TRBV3-1 (or the pseudogene TRBV3-2) and TRBJ2-2; 16 nucleotides match TRBD2. From germline, CDR1 is LGHDT and CDR2 YNNKEL (reference sequence). The CDR3 covers 17 residues. J lost 7 bases, V lost 4 bases, and 6 bases had no gene match. Written as DNA, the CDR3 is TGTGCCAGCAGCCCCGCAGGGACTAGCGGGAGGGACGGGGAGCTGTTTTTT. It is translated as CASSPAGTSGRDGELFF.

This clone was found once. The chain couples TRBV3-1 (or the pseudogene TRBV3-2) to TRBJ1-3, with a tentative D call TRBD1 (6 bases). The CDR3 covers 15 residues. V lost 4 bases to trimming and J lost 2 bases, with 12 bases between them. CDR1 and CDR2 (germline): LGHDT, YNNKEL (reference sequence). DNA for the CDR3: TGTGCCAGCAGCCCCGGGTCAGGGGCTGGAAACACCATATATTTT. Protein sequence: CASSPGSGAGNTIYF.

The chain is built from TRBV15 and TRBJ1-3; unclear D gene. V gave up 5 bases and J gave up 2 bases, with 16 bases separating them. This CDR3 has 16 residues. The germline V gene encodes CDR1 LNHNV and CDR2 YYDKDF (reference sequence). The chain's CDR3 is CATSLALRQTGNTIYF. The CDR3 nucleotides are TGTGCCACCAGCCTAGCACTGAGGCAAACTGGAAACACCATATATTTT. The variable domain in full, completed from reference TRBV15 and TRBJ1-3, reads DAMVIQNPRYQVTQFGKPVTLSCSQTLNHNVMYWYQQKSSQAPKLLFHYYDKDFNNEADTPDNFQSRRPNTSFCFLDIRSPGLGDTAMYLCATSLALRQTGNTIYFGEGSWLTVV.

DNA of the CDR3: TGTGCCAGCAGCTTGGTAGAAAACGAAGCTTTCTTT. Amino acids: CASSLVENEAFF. The chain uses TRBV5-6 and TRBJ1-1; D not resolved. CDR1 is SGHDT, CDR2 YYEEEE, per germline. This CDR3 contains 12 residues. Trimming left V 0 bases short and J 8 bases short, with 8 bases between.

J is TRBJ1-6 and V is TRBV4-1; 7 bases match TRBD1. This CDR3 has 15 amino acids. Germline-derived CDR1 and CDR2 are MGHRA and YSYEKL. The V segment lost 2 bases and the J segment 10 bases; nucleotides outside the gene matches: 8. The CDR3 loop reads CASSQPHGTESPLHF. In nucleotides, the CDR3 is TGCGCCAGCAGCCAACCTCATGGGACAGAGTCACCCCTCCACTTT.

The chain carries TRBV2 and TRBJ1-5, with D tentatively TRBD1 (5 bases). Deletions cut 6 bases from V and 5 bases from J, with 14 bases between. This CDR3 contains 14 residues. Germline lookup yields CDR1 SNHLY and CDR2 FYNNEI. CDR3 in amino acids: CASSLSQGDQPQHF. CDR3 coding DNA: TGTGCCAGCAGCCTAAGTCAGGGTGATCAGCCCCAGCATTTT.

The chain has TRBV4-1 and TRBJ2-7; 8 bases agree with TRBD1. The germline gives CDR1 MGHRA, CDR2 YSYEKL. The CDR3 consists of 15 residues. Germline trimming cut 0 bases from V and 3 bases from J; bases unmatched to any gene: 4. In DNA, the CDR3 is TGCGCCAGCAGCCAAGAGGCAGGGGGCCTCTACGAGCAGTACTTC. Amino acid sequence: CASSQEAGGLYEQYF.

This clone was observed a single time. The V gene is TRBV5-6, the J gene TRBJ1-1, with a possible D match to TRBD1 (5 bases). Looked up from germline, CDR1 is SGHDT and CDR2 is YYEEEE. This CDR3 region has 14 residues. V shed 0 bases and J shed 6 bases, with 12 bases lying between them. CDR3 amino acids: CASSLGGAFSEAFF. The CDR3, as DNA: TGTGCCAGCAGCTTGGGGGGCGCATTCTCTGAAGCTTTCTTT.

The V gene is TRBV24-1, the J gene TRBJ2-3; no reliable D call. This CDR3 region has 13 residues. The germline V gene has CDR1 KGHDR and CDR2 SFDVKD. The ends were cut back, 5 bases at V and 4 bases at J, with 9 bases in the middle. The DNA for the CDR3 is TGTGCCACCAGTGGGCAGATATCAGATACGCAGTATTTT. Its translation is CATSGQISDTQYF.

V gene TRBV7-2 combines with J gene TRBJ2-5; tentatively, D is TRBD2 (5 bases). Germline V gene lookup returns CDR1 SGHTA and CDR2 FQGNSA. Trimming pared 5 bases from V and 0 bases from J, leaving 16 bases between. The CDR3 covers 16 residues. The CDR3 loop reads CASSPQLGMYQETQYF. DNA of the CDR3: TGTGCCAGCAGCCCCCAACTAGGCATGTACCAAGAGACCCAGTACTTC.

The rearrangement uses TRBV4-3 and TRBJ2-5; 8 bases agree with TRBD2. This CDR3 is 15 amino acids long. Germline V CDR1 and CDR2: LGHNA, YSLEER. Trimming took 1 base from V and 5 from J; bases not matched to a gene: 6. CDR3 in DNA: TGCGCCAGCAGCCAAGTCGGCGGGGGGCGCGAGACCCAGTACTTC. Its translation is CASSQVGGGRETQYF.